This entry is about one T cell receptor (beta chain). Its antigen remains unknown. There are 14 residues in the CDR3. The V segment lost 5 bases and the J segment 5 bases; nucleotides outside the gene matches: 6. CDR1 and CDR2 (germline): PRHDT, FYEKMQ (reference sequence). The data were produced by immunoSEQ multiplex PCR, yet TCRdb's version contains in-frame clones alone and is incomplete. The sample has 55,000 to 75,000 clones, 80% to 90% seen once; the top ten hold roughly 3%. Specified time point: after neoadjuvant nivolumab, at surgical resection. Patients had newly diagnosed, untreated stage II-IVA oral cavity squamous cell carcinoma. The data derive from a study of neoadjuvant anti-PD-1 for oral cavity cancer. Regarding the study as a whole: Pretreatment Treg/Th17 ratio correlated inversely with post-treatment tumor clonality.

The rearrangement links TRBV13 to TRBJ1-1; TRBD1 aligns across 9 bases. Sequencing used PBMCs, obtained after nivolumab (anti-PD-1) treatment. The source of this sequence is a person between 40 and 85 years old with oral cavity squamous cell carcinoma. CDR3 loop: CASSPDRGGTEAFF. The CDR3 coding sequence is TGTGCCAGCAGCCCAGACAGGGGGGGTACTGAAGCTTTCTTT.